Presented here are 3 T cell receptor beta chains from one specimen sequenced in a study of cytomegalovirus exposure and HLA in healthy donors. Amplification used 60 Vbeta primers and 13 Jbeta primers. Method: immunoSEQ multiplex PCR; TCRdb's copy keeps in-frame clones and lacks some. The table records around 130,000 clones, around two thirds of them present only once. Sequencing was carried out using PBMCs. These receptors all stem from a human donor in good health.

This clone was observed a few times. V is TRBV10-3 and J is TRBJ2-7, with 10 bases matching TRBD1. This CDR3 region has 14 residues. Germline values: CDR1 ENHRY, CDR2 SYGVKD. With V trimmed by 6 bases and J by 5 bases, 7 bases remained unmatched. The CDR3 region is CAIRKRDRGNEQYF. Written as DNA, the CDR3 is TGTGCCATCAGGAAACGGGACAGGGGCAACGAGCAGTACTTC.

The CDR3 protein is CASSPEGHEQYF. CDR3 nucleotides: TGTGCCAGCAGCCCAGAGGGTCACGAGCAGTACTTC. The J gene is TRBJ2-7, the V gene TRBV28, with TRBD2 as a possible D gene (5 bases). The V and J ends lost 6 bases and 5 bases respectively, with 11 bases between them. The CDR3 length is 12 residues. Germline values: CDR1 MDHEN, CDR2 SYDVKM.

The rearrangement uses TRBV19 and TRBJ2-7; 10 positions match TRBD1. Trimming took 3 bases from V and 2 from J; bases not matched to a gene: 1. The V gene's germline CDR1 is LNHDA and CDR2 SQIVND (reference sequence). The CDR3 runs 14 residues. CDR3 protein: CASSIGTGAYEQYF. CDR3 DNA sequence: TGTGCCAGTAGTATCGGGACAGGGGCCTACGAGCAGTACTTC.